The sample holds a few counts of the clone carrying this T cell receptor beta chain. Its antigen is undetermined. This entry belongs to a study of CD8 T cells in ankylosing spondylitis. Construction of TCR beta libraries was performed using quantitative 5'-RACE with molecular barcodes. Via MiXCR, TCRdb re-called the 5' RACE reads, giving one row per CDR3 protein. Of some 100,000 distinct CDR3 sequences in the sample, about 8.1% were seen once. V was shortened by 4 bases and J by 4 bases, with 17 bases between the two germline ends. Germline CDR1 reads MNHEY; CDR2 reads SMNVEV (reference sequence). The CDR3 runs 16 residues. Findings and limits, study-wide: Reported data indicate significant enrichment of disease-linked clones within matched ankylosing spondylitis synovial fluid. Disease-linked clones were found to be CD8+ and relatively rare in peripheral blood. One TCR beta motif, made up of roughly eight highly homologous variants, appeared characteristic of ankylosing spondylitis blood. Certain motif variants had earlier been reported in reactive arthritis synovial fluid and blood.

The sample taken for sequencing was blood, either unsorted or a sorted T cell fraction (not recorded which). The chain uses TRBV27 and TRBJ1-5, with D tentatively TRBD1 (5 bases). The sequence was collected from a male donor with ankylosing spondylitis. CDR3 sequence: CASSSSTGERNQPQHF. The CDR3 DNA is TGTGCCAGCAGTTCCTCAACGGGGGAGAGGAATCAGCCCCAGCATTTT.